Presented here are 23 T cell receptor beta chains from one specimen sequenced in a study of post-analysis software for immune sequencing data. Findings and limits, study-wide: TRBV5-6, TRBV5-1 and TRBV20-1 belonged to a set of a few TRBV segments that were more frequent in patients than controls.

Unique molecular identifiers were carried by the TCR beta cDNA libraries. TCRdb re-analysed the PCR reads in MiXCR, keeping a single row per CDR3 protein. The sample shows about 210,000 distinct CDR3 sequences, about 30% of them seen only once. These TCRs' antigens remain unknown. Material: blood. The origin of the receptors is a girl aged 2-17 years with multiple sclerosis.

Remarks on this clonotype: A much larger clonotype is one base distant, so this may be a read error. The chain has TRBV27 and TRBJ2-3, with D hard to call. Germline CDR1 MNHEY, CDR2 SMNVEV (reference sequence). CDR3 size: 15 residues. CDR3: CAGSLHRRTADTQYF. The CDR3 DNA sequence: TGTGCCGGCAGTTTACATCGCCGCACTGCAGATACGCAGTATTTT.

On this clonotype: A read error may be the cause here, since a much bigger clone is one base away. The V and J genes are TRBV28 and TRBJ2-1; 9 bases match TRBD1. Unmatched junction bases numbered 5, after V lost 2 bases and J lost 3 bases. The CDR3 spans 16 residues. Germline V gives CDR1 MDHEN, CDR2 SYDVKM. This chain's CDR3 is CASSLLDRGGYNEQFF. Written as DNA, the CDR3 is TGTGCCAGCAGTTTACTGGACAGGGGCGGCTACAATGAGCAGTTCTTC.

As regards this clonotype: A much larger clone differs from this one at a single base, so this may be a read error. The chain recombines TRBV5-6 with TRBJ2-1; the match to TRBD1 covers 7 bases. CDR3 length: 17 residues. The V gene's germline CDR1 is SGHDT and CDR2 YYEEEE. The trim removed 0 bases at V and 6 bases at J, leaving 12 bases unmatched. CDR3 DNA sequence: TGTGCCAGCAGCTTGGTTGGTATAGGGGGCGCTGGCAATGAGCAGTTCTTC. Translated: CASSLVGIGGAGNEQFF.

The chain couples TRBV6-2 or TRBV6-3 to TRBJ1-1, with D hard to call. Trimming pared 3 bases from V and 1 base from J, leaving 12 bases between. The CDR3 length is 15 residues. Germline V gene lookup returns CDR1 MNHEY and CDR2 SVGEGT. The CDR3 reads CASSYRGGQNTEAFF. CDR3 nucleotides: TGTGCCAGCAGTTATCGTGGCGGGCAGAACACTGAAGCTTTCTTT.

This clonotype was recorded once. At one boundary the junction diverges from the germline segment, which might be a read error. The chain has TRBV12-3 or TRBV12-4 and TRBJ2-3, with 11 positions matching TRBD2. The CDR3 length is 18 residues. Here the CDR3 reads CAGSPSGGLRSGTDTQYF. The CDR3 region has the DNA TGTGCCGGCAGCCCTAGCGGGGGGCTTCGCTCTGGCACAGATACGCAGTATTTT.

Remarks on this clonotype: At one boundary the junction diverges from the germline segment, which might be a read error. The V call is TRBV5-1, the J call TRBJ2-1; TRBD1 matches at 11 bases. Germline V lookup: CDR1 SGHRS, CDR2 YFSETQ. The CDR3 length is 15 residues. Here the CDR3 reads CAGSFGQGARNEQFF. CDR3 nucleotide sequence: TGCGCCGGCAGCTTCGGACAGGGGGCGCGCAATGAGCAGTTCTTC.

This chain connects TRBV28 to TRBJ2-7, with 7 positions matching TRBD2. Germline V gives CDR1 MDHEN, CDR2 SYDVKM. Trimming cost V 5 bases and J 4 bases; bases outside gene matches: 20. The CDR3 runs to 18 residues. Here the CDR3 reads CASSLPIGGGGPWYEQYF. CDR3 bases: TGTGCCAGCAGTCTTCCCATTGGGGGGGGAGGGCCGTGGTACGAGCAGTACTTC.

This clonotype occurred a few times. The chain is built from TRBV10-3 and TRBJ2-7; D is unclear. Between the trimmed V and J ends, which lost 6 bases and 7 bases, there was a span of 16 bases. CDR1 and CDR2 from the germline V gene are ENHRY and SYGVKD. The CDR3 loop spans 13 amino acids. CDR3 sequence: CAIRPSLVDEQYF. DNA of the CDR3: TGTGCCATCAGGCCCTCCCTTGTCGATGAGCAGTACTTC.

The chain employs TRBV18 and TRBJ2-7, with TRBD2 identical over 12 bases. The J call may be in error: the DNA end matches TRBJ2-5 better. The CDR3 runs 16 residues. From germline, CDR1 is KGHSH and CDR2 LQKENI. The DNA for the CDR3 is TGTGCCAGCTCACCGAGACTAGCGGGAGTGAGGGAGACCCAGTACTTC. It is translated as CASSPRLAGVRETQYF.

This clonotype was counted ten times or more. The J gene is TRBJ2-7, the V gene TRBV5-1, with unresolved D. The ends were cut back, 1 base at V and 2 bases at J, with 16 bases in the middle. The CDR3 is 16 residues long. The germline CDR1 and CDR2 sequences are SGHRS and YFSETQ. The CDR3 region has the DNA TGCGCCAGCAGCTTGTCCTATGGCAGGAGCCCCTACGAGCAGTACTTC. It encodes CASSLSYGRSPYEQYF.

About this clonotype itself: With a much larger clone just one base away, this may be a read error. CDR3 sequence reads: CSASPFVQGESGYIF. The CDR3 DNA reads TGCAGTGCTAGCCCGTTCGTACAGGGTGAAAGCGGCTACATCTTC. The rearrangement uses TRBV20-1 and TRBJ1-2; a weak D match, TRBD1 (6 bases). Germline loops: CDR1 DFQATT, CDR2 SNEGSKA (reference sequence). The CDR3 loop spans 15 amino acids.

This clonotype has a handful of counts. The chain joins TRBV24-1 to TRBJ2-1; TRBD1 or TRBD2 may be the D gene (5 bases each). V was trimmed by 1 base and J by 3 bases, leaving 12 bases between them. This CDR3 is 16 amino acids long. The germline CDR1 and CDR2 sequences are KGHDR and SFDVKD. The CDR3 DNA is TGTGCCACCAGTGATTTCGGGGCGACCCGCTACAATGAGCAGTTCTTC. This translates into CATSDFGATRYNEQFF.

J is TRBJ2-2 and V is TRBV29-1, with D perhaps TRBD1 (7 bases). Germline-derived CDR1 and CDR2 are SQVTM and ANQGSEA. The ends were cut back, 5 bases at V and 5 bases at J, with 12 bases in the middle. The length of the CDR3 is 13 residues. The CDR3 DNA follows: TGCAGCGTTCGCCAGGGGGGAACCGGGGAGCTGTTTTTT. Translating it yields CSVRQGGTGELFF.

In its sample, this clonotype was seen many times. The V and J genes are TRBV5-1 and TRBJ2-5; 7 bases match TRBD1. CDR3 length: 14 residues. V lost 6 bases, J lost 1 base, and 6 bases stayed unmatched. The V gene's germline CDR1 is SGHRS and CDR2 YFSETQ. The CDR3: CASTTGVGQETQYF. The CDR3 region has the DNA TGCGCCAGCACAACAGGGGTCGGCCAAGAGACCCAGTACTTC.

In its sample, this clonotype was seen many times. V gene TRBV6-1 combines with J gene TRBJ1-2, with TRBD1 identical over 9 bases. The J segment lost 3 bases and the V segment lost 6 bases, leaving 8 bases of the junction unmatched. Germline assignment: CDR1 MNHNS and CDR2 SASEGT. The CDR3 length is 15 residues. CDR3 nucleotide sequence: TGTGCCAGCAGCACAAATTGGGACAGGGACTATGGCTACACCTTC. Translated: CASSTNWDRDYGYTF.

The chain uses TRBV20-1 and TRBJ1-1, with D uncertain. Germline loops: CDR1 DFQATT, CDR2 SNEGSKA (reference sequence). V was cut by 0 bases and J by 1 base, with 6 bases left in between. The CDR3 is made up of 13 amino acids. The CDR3 here is CSAREDGNTEAFF. The CDR3 bases are TGCAGTGCTAGAGAGGACGGGAACACTGAAGCTTTCTTT.

V gene TRBV29-1 combines with J gene TRBJ2-2; the match to TRBD2 covers 7 bases. The junction had 2 bases not matched to a gene; V was cut back by 1 base and J by 6 bases. Germline-derived CDR1 and CDR2 are SQVTM and ANQGSEA. The CDR3 sequence is 13 residues long. CDR3 residues: CSVEVAGAGELFF. CDR3 DNA sequence: TGCAGCGTTGAAGTCGCGGGGGCCGGGGAGCTGTTTTTT.

Details on this clonotype: A much larger clone is a single base away; this may be a read error. The CDR3 spells CSARDPLVPETQYF. The DNA of the CDR3 is TGCAGTGCTAGAGATCCTCTGGTCCCAGAGACCCAGTACTTC. The gene calls are TRBV20-1 and TRBJ2-5; D not certain. The CDR3 extends over 14 amino acids. Germline V CDR1 and CDR2: DFQATT, SNEGSKA (reference sequence). Trimming removed 0 bases at V and 4 bases at J, with 12 bases between.

At least ten counts were recorded for this clonotype. This sequence joins TRBV4-1 and TRBJ2-7, with D tentatively TRBD1 or TRBD2 (5 bases each). This CDR3 has 13 amino acids. With 0 bases removed from V and 9 bases from J, the gap between germline ends came to 12 bases. Per the germline V gene, CDR1 is MGHRA and CDR2 is YSYEKL. The CDR3 sequence is CASSQDRGGLQYF. Here the CDR3 DNA reads TGCGCCAGCAGCCAAGATAGGGGCGGGCTGCAGTACTTC.

In regard to this clonotype: A much larger clone is a single base away; this may be a read error. The chain uses TRBV9 and TRBJ2-7; no firm D call. The V end was cut by 0 bases, the J end by 7 bases, with 8 bases between. From germline, CDR1 is SGDLS and CDR2 YYNGEE. The CDR3 has 12 amino acids. The CDR3: CASSVADNEQYF. The CDR3 DNA is TGTGCCAGCAGCGTAGCCGACAATGAGCAGTACTTC.

This clonotype occurred a few times. The chain has TRBV21-1 and TRBJ1-5; the table calls TRBD1, which could not be checked here. TRBV21-1 is labeled a pseudogene. CDR3 length equals 19 residues. Here the CDR3 DNA reads TGTGCCAGCAGTACTAAGGGGGTGGCAGGGGATTACACGGATCAGCCTCAGCATTTT. It is translated as CASSTKGVAGDYTDQPQHF.

This clonotype has at least ten counts. The chain links TRBV29-1 to TRBJ2-1; weak D call: TRBD1 (5 bases). The CDR3 totals 13 residues. Trimming took 2 bases from V and 10 from J, leaving 15 bases between them. Germline V gives CDR1 SQVTM, CDR2 ANQGSEA. CDR3 sequence (DNA): TGCAGCGTTGAACATTTCACAGGCGCGGAGCAGTTCTTC. Residues: CSVEHFTGAEQFF.

This clonotype was detected only a few times. The chain joins TRBV10-3 to TRBJ1-2; the match to TRBD1 covers 7 bases. CDR3 length: 13 amino acids. The J segment lost 5 bases and the V segment lost 8 bases, leaving 8 bases of the junction unmatched. CDR1 and CDR2 from the germline V gene are ENHRY and SYGVKD. The CDR3, as DNA: TGTGCCATCTACCGGGGGACAGAATATGGCTACACCTTC. Its translation: CAIYRGTEYGYTF.